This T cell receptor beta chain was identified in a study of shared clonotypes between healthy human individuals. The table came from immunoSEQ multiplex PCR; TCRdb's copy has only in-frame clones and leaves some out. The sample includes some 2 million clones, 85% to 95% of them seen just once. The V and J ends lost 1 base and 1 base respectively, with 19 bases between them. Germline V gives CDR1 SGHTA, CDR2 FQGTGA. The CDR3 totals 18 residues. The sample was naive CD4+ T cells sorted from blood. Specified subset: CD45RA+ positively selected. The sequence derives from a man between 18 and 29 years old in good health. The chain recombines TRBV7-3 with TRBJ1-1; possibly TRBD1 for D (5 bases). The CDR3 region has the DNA TGTGCCAGCAGCTTAATCCCGGCAGGGAAGGCGACGAACACTGAAGCTTTCTTT. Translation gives CASSLIPAGKATNTEAFF.